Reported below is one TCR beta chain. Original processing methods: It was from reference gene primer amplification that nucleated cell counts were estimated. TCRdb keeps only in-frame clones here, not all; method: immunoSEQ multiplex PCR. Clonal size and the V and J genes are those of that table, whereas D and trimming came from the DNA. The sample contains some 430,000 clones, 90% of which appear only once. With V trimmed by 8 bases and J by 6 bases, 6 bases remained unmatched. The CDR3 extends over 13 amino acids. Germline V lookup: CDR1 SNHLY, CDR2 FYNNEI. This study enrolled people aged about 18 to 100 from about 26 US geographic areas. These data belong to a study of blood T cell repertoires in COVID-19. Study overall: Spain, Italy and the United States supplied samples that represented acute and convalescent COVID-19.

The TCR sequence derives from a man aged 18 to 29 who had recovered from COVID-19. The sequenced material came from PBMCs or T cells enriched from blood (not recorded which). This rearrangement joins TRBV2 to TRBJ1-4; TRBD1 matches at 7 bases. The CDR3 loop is CASLGGRYEKLFF. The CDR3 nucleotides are TGTGCCAGCCTAGGGGGCAGATATGAAAAACTGTTTTTT.